One and the same sample provided the 8 T cell receptor beta chains below, sequenced in a study of CD8 T cells in Susac syndrome. RNA was extracted with the RNeasy kit, and a quantity of 0.5 to 1 ug was reverse transcribed using random hexamers. TCRdb processed the immunoSEQ multiplex PCR reads anew with MiXCR; each CDR3 protein has one entry. The data hold under 95,000 distinct CDR3 sequences, with 85% to 95% observed a single time. The sample was CD8+ T cells from PBMCs. These receptors were collected from a human donor with Susac syndrome.

This sequence joins TRBV29-1 and TRBJ2-1, with TRBD1 matching 11 bases. J was trimmed by 6 bases and V by 5 bases; bases with no gene match: 6. Germline V gives CDR1 SQVTM, CDR2 ANQGSEA. CDR3 size: 14 residues. DNA for the CDR3: TGCAGCGTTCTCCGGACAGGGGGCTTCAATGAGCAGTTCTTC. Translation: CSVLRTGGFNEQFF.

This sequence joins TRBV5-6 and TRBJ1-5; the D is unclear. The germline V gene has CDR1 SGHDT and CDR2 YYEEEE. The length of the CDR3 is 13 residues. Trimming cost V 3 bases and J 2 bases, with 6 bases left between them. CDR3 coding DNA: TGTGCCAGCAGCTACCAGGGCAATCAGCCCCAGCATTTT. Translated: CASSYQGNQPQHF.

V usage is TRBV29-1 and J usage is TRBJ2-5, with 10 bases lining up with TRBD1. The V gene's germline CDR1 is SQVTM and CDR2 ANQGSEA. V dropped 5 bases and J dropped 5; count of bases not matched to a gene: 5. This CDR3 spans 13 amino acids. The CDR3 nucleotides read TGCAGCGTTCGACAGGGGGCGGGGGAGACCCAGTACTTC. It specifies CSVRQGAGETQYF.

The chain employs TRBV21-1 and TRBJ2-2; TRBD2 is taken as the D call from the table, unchecked against the DNA. TRBV21-1 is termed a pseudogene. This CDR3 has 13 amino acids. In DNA form, the CDR3 reads TGTGCCAGCACCCTATCGGAGGGCGGGGAGCTGTTTTTT. Translation: CASTLSEGGELFF.

This rearrangement joins TRBV15 to TRBJ2-2; D is perhaps TRBD1 (6 bases). The CDR3 has 15 amino acids. Germline loops: CDR1 LNHNV, CDR2 YYDKDF (reference sequence). Trimming stripped 6 bases from V and 5 bases from J, with 16 bases between. Here the CDR3 reads CATRRTGLRTGELFF. The DNA for the CDR3 is TGTGCCACCAGGCGAACAGGGTTGAGGACCGGGGAGCTGTTTTTT.

The rearrangement uses TRBV30 and TRBJ2-5; 10 bases fit TRBD2. V was pared by 7 bases and J by 7 bases, with 9 bases of the junction left unmatched. CDR3 length: 13 amino acids. CDR1 is GTSNPN and CDR2 is SVGIG in the germline V gene (reference sequence). This chain's CDR3 is CALDGLAAPTQYF. The CDR3 nucleotides are TGTGCCTTGGACGGACTAGCGGCTCCGACCCAGTACTTC.

The chain employs TRBV30 and TRBJ2-7; the match to TRBD1 covers 8 bases. Germline V lookup: CDR1 GTSNPN, CDR2 SVGIG (reference sequence). CDR3 length: 12 amino acids. V shed 4 bases, J shed 6 bases, and the junction held 5 bases outside the gene matches. CDR3 bases: TGTGCCTGGATGGACAGGGAGCCCGAGCAGTACTTC. Amino acid sequence: CAWMDREPEQYF. Full variable domain (remainder filled in from reference TRBV30 and TRBJ2-7): SQTIHQWPATLVQPVGSPLSLECTVEGTSNPNLYWYRQAAGRGLQLLFYSVGIGQISSEVPQNLSASRPQDRQFILSSKKLLLSDSGFYLCAWMDREPEQYFGPGTRLTVT.

The genes are TRBV14 and TRBJ2-5; D is perhaps TRBD1 (6 bases). The germline gives CDR1 SGHDN, CDR2 FVKESK. Trimming took 4 bases from V and 5 from J, leaving 17 bases between them. This CDR3 has 15 amino acids. Written as DNA, the CDR3 is TGTGCCAGCAGCCTAATCAGGGGCAGGGACGAGACCCAGTACTTC. Protein product: CASSLIRGRDETQYF.